The 28 T cell receptor beta chains given below trace back to one sample, sequenced in a study of blood T cell repertoires in COVID-19. TCRdb's copy holds only in-frame clones and misses some; the assay was immunoSEQ multiplex PCR. This sample has over 60,000 clones; 89% occur once, and the top ten carry around 9%. Sequencing was performed on peripheral blood. The receptors derive from a man of 80 years or more with acute or convalescent COVID-19.

This clone was detected only a few times. The V and J genes are TRBV6-5 and TRBJ2-1; a weak D match, TRBD1 (6 bases). V was trimmed by 5 bases and J by 7 bases, leaving 12 bases between them. Germline values: CDR1 MNHEY, CDR2 SVGAGI. There are 13 residues in the CDR3. The CDR3 DNA follows: TGTGCCAGCAGTAACCCACAGGGAAATGAGCAGTTCTTC. Its translation is CASSNPQGNEQFF.

This rearrangement joins TRBV21-1 to TRBJ2-3; the table's D call TRBD2 went unverified against the DNA. TRBV21-1 is a known pseudogene. This CDR3 comprises 11 residues. The CDR3 DNA reads as TGTGCCATCCAAAGACGGGATCCGCAGTATTTT. Amino acid sequence: CAIQRRDPQYF.

The chain carries TRBV19 and TRBJ1-5; D not certain. CDR3 length: 15 residues. V gave up 2 bases and J gave up 3 bases, with 11 bases separating them. Germline V gene sequence: CDR1 LNHDA, CDR2 SQIVND (reference sequence). CDR3 residues: CASSINPRDNQPQHF. In DNA, the CDR3 is TGTGCCAGTAGTATAAACCCGCGGGACAATCAGCCCCAGCATTTT.

This clone was recorded once. J is TRBJ1-2 and V is TRBV2, with TRBD1 identical over 9 bases. V gave up 6 bases and J gave up 11 bases; unmatched junction bases: 13. This CDR3 is 14 amino acids long. Per germline, CDR1 SNHLY and CDR2 FYNNEI. In nucleotides, the CDR3 is TGTGCCAGCAGCAACTGGCAACAGGGGGCGAGTTACACCTTC. Translation: CASSNWQQGASYTF. The full variable domain, in which reference TRBV2 and TRBJ1-2 provide the parts outside the CDR3, is EPEVTQTPSHQVTQMGQEVILRCVPISNHLYFYWYRQILGQKVEFLVSFYNNEISEKSEIFDDQFSVERPDGSNFTLKIRSTKLEDSAMYFCASSNWQQGASYTFGSGTRLTVV.

The chain is built from TRBV6-5 and TRBJ1-1; D call uncertain. The V gene lost 0 bases and the J gene lost 10 bases, with 12 bases spanning the gap. Germline V gene lookup returns CDR1 MNHEY and CDR2 SVGAGI. This CDR3 has 13 amino acids. CDR3 DNA sequence: TGTGCCAGCAGTTACTCGCAGTCAGGCCCAGCTTTCTTT. Protein: CASSYSQSGPAFF.

This chain links TRBV10-3 with TRBJ2-1; 9 nucleotides agree with TRBD2. The CDR3 has 15 amino acids. V was clipped by 6 bases and J by 8 bases; unmatched bases: 11. The germline gives CDR1 ENHRY, CDR2 SYGVKD. The CDR3 nucleotides are TGTGCCATCAGGGATCAGCGGGAGGACCTAGATGAGCAGTTCTTC. Its protein product is CAIRDQREDLDEQFF.

This rearrangement joins TRBV12-5 to TRBJ2-7, with D possibly TRBD2 on 7 matching bases. The CDR3 contains 13 residues. V dropped 6 bases and J dropped 6 bases, with 15 bases sitting between them. CDR1 and CDR2 (germline): LGHNT, FRNRAP. The chain's CDR3 is CASGRNGGREQYF. CDR3 DNA sequence: TGTGCTAGTGGGAGGAACGGGGGGCGCGAGCAGTACTTC.

This chain connects TRBV5-1 to TRBJ1-1; D is ambiguous. Germline CDR1 reads SGHRS; CDR2 reads YFSETQ. The CDR3 extends over 14 amino acids. The V and J ends lost 3 bases and 3 bases respectively, with 12 bases between them. The CDR3 sequence is CASSSQVSDTEAFF. The CDR3 DNA sequence: TGCGCCAGCAGCTCCCAGGTGAGTGACACTGAAGCTTTCTTT.

The genes are TRBV19 and TRBJ1-5; 11 nucleotides agree with TRBD1. Germline-derived CDR1 and CDR2 are LNHDA and SQIVND (reference sequence). V dropped 7 bases and J dropped 6; count of bases not matched to a gene: 5. CDR3 length: 14 residues. CDR3 coding DNA: TGTGCCAGTACCGGGACAGGGGGTGGTCAGCCCCAGCATTTT. The encoded protein is CASTGTGGGQPQHF. The full variable domain, completed using reference TRBV19 and TRBJ1-5, is DGGITQSPKYLFRKEGQNVTLSCEQNLNHDAMYWYRQDPGQGLRLIYYSQIVNDFQKGDIAEGYSVSREKKESFPLTVTSAQKNPTAFYLCASTGTGGGQPQHFGDGTRLSIL.

This chain's CDR3 is CASRPGQGNSPLHF. The CDR3, as DNA: TGTGCCAGCAGACCGGGACAGGGAAATTCACCCCTCCACTTT. V and J are TRBV27 and TRBJ1-6; 9 bases agree with TRBD1. The V segment lost 6 bases and the J segment 7 bases; nucleotides outside the gene matches: 4. In germline, CDR1 is MNHEY, CDR2 SMNVEV (reference sequence). The CDR3 spans 14 residues.

The rearrangement joins TRBV30 to TRBJ1-3; possibly TRBD1 for D (5 bases). The CDR3 length is 15 residues. The V end was cut by 5 bases, the J end by 0 bases, with 14 bases between. Per germline, CDR1 GTSNPN and CDR2 SVGIG (reference sequence). The CDR3 spells CAWGQGRISGNTIYF. The CDR3 coding sequence is TGTGCCTGGGGGCAGGGAAGAATCTCTGGAAACACCATATATTTT.

This clone was counted between two and nine times. This chain connects TRBV28 to TRBJ1-4; no firm D call. Germline CDR1 reads MDHEN; CDR2 reads SYDVKM. V shed 5 bases and J shed 7 bases, with 8 bases lying between them. This CDR3 comprises 12 residues. CDR3 nucleotide sequence: TGTGCCAGCAGTCTTCCGGTTGAAAAACTGTTTTTT. It is translated as CASSLPVEKLFF.

The genes are TRBV6-5 and TRBJ1-2; 7 bases line up with TRBD1. Germline CDR1 is MNHEY and CDR2 is SVGAGI. The CDR3 sequence is 15 residues long. Trimming cost V 5 bases and J 4 bases; bases outside gene matches: 10. CDR3 DNA sequence: TGTGCCAGCAGTACCTCCGGGACAGCTTTCTATGGCTACACCTTC. This codes for CASSTSGTAFYGYTF.

The chain couples TRBV9 to TRBJ2-1, with 13 nucleotides matching TRBD2. The CDR3 spans 17 residues. Per the germline V gene, CDR1 is SGDLS and CDR2 is YYNGEE. The trim removed 4 bases at V and 5 bases at J, leaving 9 bases unmatched. This CDR3 is CASSLSPGTSGDNEQFF. The CDR3 DNA reads as TGTGCCAGCAGCCTCTCCCCCGGGACTAGCGGGGACAATGAGCAGTTCTTC.

The chain has TRBV6-5 and TRBJ2-7; D perhaps matches TRBD1 (6 bases). The CDR3 spans 15 residues. Germline-derived CDR1 and CDR2 are MNHEY and SVGAGI. V was cut by 5 bases and J by 4 bases, with 18 bases left in between. The CDR3 loop is CASSTNTHRGYEQYF. CDR3 bases: TGTGCCAGCAGTACCAACACTCATAGGGGGTACGAGCAGTACTTC.

V gene TRBV6-5 combines with J gene TRBJ1-6; D may be TRBD1 (6 bases). The V end was cut by 7 bases, the J end by 9 bases, with 10 bases between. Per germline, CDR1 MNHEY and CDR2 SVGAGI. This CDR3 spans 12 amino acids. The CDR3 protein is CASTTGTSPLHF. CDR3 bases: TGTGCCAGCACTACAGGGACTTCACCCCTCCACTTT.

The DNA for the CDR3 is TGTGCCAGCAGCTGGGGACCTGGCGGGGGGCCCCAAGAGACCCAGTACTTC. This translates into CASSWGPGGGPQETQYF. The gene calls are TRBV5-6 and TRBJ2-5; TRBD2 matches at 8 bases. The CDR3 length is 17 residues. The germline V gene encodes CDR1 SGHDT and CDR2 YYEEEE. The ends lost 3 bases at V and 1 base at J; junction bases unmatched: 11.

V gene TRBV7-9 combines with J gene TRBJ1-5, with TRBD1 matching 7 bases. Germline CDR1 and CDR2: SEHNR and FQNEAQ (reference sequence). V shed 6 bases and J 6 bases; nucleotides not matched to a gene: 5. This CDR3 spans 13 amino acids. Here the CDR3 reads CASSEGGLQPQHF. The CDR3 DNA is TGTGCCAGCAGTGAAGGGGGCCTTCAGCCCCAGCATTTT.

The genes are TRBV29-1 and TRBJ2-7; D gene ambiguous. V was pared by 6 bases and J by 3 bases, with 9 bases between. CDR3 size: 11 residues. Germline V gene sequence: CDR1 SQVTM, CDR2 ANQGSEA. As DNA, the CDR3 is TGCAGCGTAGTAACAGACTACGAGCAGTACTTC. Translating it yields CSVVTDYEQYF.

The chain joins TRBV10-3 to TRBJ1-1, with TRBD1 identical over 9 bases. The CDR3 is made up of 15 amino acids. Unmatched junction bases numbered 3, after V lost 0 bases and J lost 4 bases. Per germline, CDR1 ENHRY and CDR2 SYGVKD. The DNA of the CDR3 is TGTGCCATCAGTGAGTCAGGGACAGGGAGCACTGAAGCTTTCTTT. This encodes CAISESGTGSTEAFF.

The CDR3 bases are TGCGCCAGCAGCTTGACAGGTTTTAACTATGGCTACACCTTC. It is translated as CASSLTGFNYGYTF. The chain combines TRBV5-1 with TRBJ1-2; possibly TRBD1 for D (5 bases). The CDR3 runs to 14 residues. The ends were cut back, 1 base at V and 1 base at J, with 8 bases in the middle. Germline V lookup: CDR1 SGHRS, CDR2 YFSETQ.

The chain carries TRBV5-5 and TRBJ2-1, with 8 bases that match TRBD1. The germline V gene has CDR1 SGHKS and CDR2 YYEKEE (reference sequence). The CDR3 sequence is 14 residues long. With 3 bases clipped from V and 8 bases from J, the junction kept 7 bases outside the gene matches. In DNA form, the CDR3 reads TGTGCCAGCAGCTCTTGGGAGACAGGGGATGAGCAGTTCTTC. It encodes CASSSWETGDEQFF. Using reference TRBV5-5 and TRBJ2-1 for the parts outside the CDR3, the full variable domain is DAGVTQSPTHLIKTRGQQVTLRCSPISGHKSVSWYQQVLGQGPQFIFQYYEKEERGRGNFPDRFSARQFPNYSSELNVNALLLGDSALYLCASSSWETGDEQFFGPGTRLTVL.

This chain connects TRBV30 to TRBJ2-1, with 7 bases identical to TRBD2. After removal of 2 bases from V and 6 bases from J, the junction contained 7 bases not matched to a gene. The CDR3 runs 14 residues. The germline V gene encodes CDR1 GTSNPN and CDR2 SVGIG (reference sequence). The CDR3 loop is CAWSRLANSNEQFF. In DNA form, the CDR3 reads TGTGCCTGGAGTAGACTAGCTAACTCCAATGAGCAGTTCTTC.

The CDR3 here is CASSEIGTVSSDTQYF. The DNA for the CDR3 is TGTGCCAGCAGTGAAATCGGGACAGTAAGTTCAGATACGCAGTATTTT. The V and J genes are TRBV6-1 and TRBJ2-3; 7 bases fit TRBD1. CDR3 size: 16 residues. Germline CDR1 MNHNS, CDR2 SASEGT. J gave up 4 bases and V 2 bases, and 9 bases lay outside the gene matches.

In nucleotides, the CDR3 is TGTGCCAGCAGATCCGGGACAGAAAACACCGGGGAGCTGTTTTTT. This encodes CASRSGTENTGELFF. V is TRBV6-6 and J is TRBJ2-2; 7 nucleotides line up with TRBD1. The germline CDR1 and CDR2 sequences are MNHNY and SVGAGI (reference sequence). The CDR3 has 15 residues. Unmatched junction bases numbered 6, after V lost 6 bases and J lost 2 bases.

V is TRBV10-2 and J is TRBJ1-5; a possible D gene is TRBD1 (5 bases). Trimming took off 6 bases at V and 0 bases at J, with 12 bases between the two ends. CDR1 and CDR2 (germline): WSHSY, SAAADI. The CDR3 runs to 15 residues. CDR3 protein: CASRGGYGSNQPQHF. The CDR3 DNA follows: TGCGCCAGCAGGGGGGGGTACGGTAGCAATCAGCCCCAGCATTTT.

The V call is TRBV5-1, the J call TRBJ2-1; tentative D call: TRBD1 (6 bases). Germline assignment: CDR1 SGHRS and CDR2 YFSETQ. With 4 bases removed from V and 8 bases from J, the gap between germline ends came to 19 bases. This CDR3 comprises 15 residues. The CDR3 sequence: CASSLLPSKGDEQFF. CDR3 coding DNA: TGCGCCAGCAGCCTCTTACCCTCGAAGGGGGATGAGCAGTTCTTC.

The V gene is TRBV5-1, the J gene TRBJ1-1, with 9 bases lining up with TRBD1. There are 13 residues in the CDR3. Trimming removed 4 bases from V and 4 bases from J; junction bases left unmatched: 2. Germline assignment: CDR1 SGHRS and CDR2 YFSETQ. The CDR3 reads CASSVGQGTEAFF. CDR3 nucleotide sequence: TGCGCCAGCAGCGTGGGACAGGGCACTGAAGCTTTCTTT.